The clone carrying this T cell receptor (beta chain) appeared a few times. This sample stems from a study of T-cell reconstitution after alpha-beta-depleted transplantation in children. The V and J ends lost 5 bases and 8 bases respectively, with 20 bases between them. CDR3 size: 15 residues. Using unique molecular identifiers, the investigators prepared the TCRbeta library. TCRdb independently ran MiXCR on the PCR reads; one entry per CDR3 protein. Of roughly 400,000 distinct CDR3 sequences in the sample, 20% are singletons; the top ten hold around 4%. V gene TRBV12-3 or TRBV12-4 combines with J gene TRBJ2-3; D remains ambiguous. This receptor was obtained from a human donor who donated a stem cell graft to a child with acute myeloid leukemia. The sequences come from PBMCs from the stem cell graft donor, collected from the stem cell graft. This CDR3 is CASSTTRLTLGTQYF. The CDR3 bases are TGTGCCAGCAGTACGACAAGGCTCACGTTGGGTACGCAGTATTTT.